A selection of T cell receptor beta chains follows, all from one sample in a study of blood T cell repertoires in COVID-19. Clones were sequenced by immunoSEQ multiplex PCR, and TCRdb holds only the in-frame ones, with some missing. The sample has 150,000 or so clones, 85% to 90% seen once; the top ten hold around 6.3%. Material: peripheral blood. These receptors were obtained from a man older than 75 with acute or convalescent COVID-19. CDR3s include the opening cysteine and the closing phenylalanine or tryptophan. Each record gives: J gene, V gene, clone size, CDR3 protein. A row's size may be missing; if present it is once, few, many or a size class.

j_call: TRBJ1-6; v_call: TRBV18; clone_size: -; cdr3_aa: CASSPTGANSPLHF
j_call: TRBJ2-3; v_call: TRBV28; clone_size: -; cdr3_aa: CASRTVRRLASTDTQYF
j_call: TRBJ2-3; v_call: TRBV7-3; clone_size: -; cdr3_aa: CASSFGGRLGTDTQYF
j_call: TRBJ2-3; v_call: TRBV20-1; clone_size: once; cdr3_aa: CSASPTGVDTQYF
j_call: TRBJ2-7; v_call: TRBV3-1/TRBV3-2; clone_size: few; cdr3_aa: CASSASGTGYEQYF
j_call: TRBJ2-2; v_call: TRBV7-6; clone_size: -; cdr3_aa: CASSTGTGSKSTGELFF
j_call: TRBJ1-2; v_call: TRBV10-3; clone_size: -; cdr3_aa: CAISESGQGSANYGYTF
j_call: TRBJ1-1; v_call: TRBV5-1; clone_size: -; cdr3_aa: CASRQGTEAFF
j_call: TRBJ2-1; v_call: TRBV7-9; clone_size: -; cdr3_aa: CASSFSSGRGTEQFF
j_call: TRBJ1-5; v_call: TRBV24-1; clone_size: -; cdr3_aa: CATSEDSHQPQHF
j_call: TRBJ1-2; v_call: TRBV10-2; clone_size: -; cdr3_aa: CASSEKVGRPSSYGYTF
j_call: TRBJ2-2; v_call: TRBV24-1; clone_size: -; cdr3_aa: CATRGTSGGSNTGELFF
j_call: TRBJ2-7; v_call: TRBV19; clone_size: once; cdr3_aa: CASRRGVGEQYF
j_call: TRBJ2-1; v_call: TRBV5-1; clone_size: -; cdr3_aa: CASSLGGVGSTSTGNEQFF
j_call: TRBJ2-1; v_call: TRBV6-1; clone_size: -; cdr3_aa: CASSEFEGASYNEQFF
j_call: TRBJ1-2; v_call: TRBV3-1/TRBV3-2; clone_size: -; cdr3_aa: CASSPGIYGYTF
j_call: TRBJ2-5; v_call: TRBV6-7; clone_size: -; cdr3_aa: CASSDPTRDQETQYF
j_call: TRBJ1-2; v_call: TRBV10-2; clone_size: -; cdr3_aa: CASSEAGSFYGYTF
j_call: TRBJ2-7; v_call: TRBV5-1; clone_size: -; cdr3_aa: CASSPKGPGGTSYEQYF
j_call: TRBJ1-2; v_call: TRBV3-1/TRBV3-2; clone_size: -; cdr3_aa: CASSRLEGYTF
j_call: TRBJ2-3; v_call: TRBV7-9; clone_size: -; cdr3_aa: CASSPGLARPDTQYF
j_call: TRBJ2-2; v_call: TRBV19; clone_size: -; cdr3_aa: CASQQGSNTGELFF
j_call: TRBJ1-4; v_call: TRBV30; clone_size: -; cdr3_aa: CAWSGSGTNEKLFF
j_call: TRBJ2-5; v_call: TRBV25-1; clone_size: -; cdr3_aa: CASSGERLQETQYF
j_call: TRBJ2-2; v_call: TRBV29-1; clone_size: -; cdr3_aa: CSVEGLAGGLTGELFF
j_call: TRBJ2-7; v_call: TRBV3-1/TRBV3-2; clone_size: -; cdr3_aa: CASSQEEGGRDEQYF
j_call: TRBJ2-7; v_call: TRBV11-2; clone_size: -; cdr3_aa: CASSSGFSYEQYF
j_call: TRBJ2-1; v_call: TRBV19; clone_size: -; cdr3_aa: CASSMASSFEQFF
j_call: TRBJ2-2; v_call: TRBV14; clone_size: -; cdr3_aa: CASSTGQGVGELFF
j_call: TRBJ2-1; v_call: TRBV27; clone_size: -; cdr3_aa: CASTHLPRGLAFLGEEQFF
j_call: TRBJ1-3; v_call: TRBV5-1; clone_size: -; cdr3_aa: CASSLVGQAPGNTIYF
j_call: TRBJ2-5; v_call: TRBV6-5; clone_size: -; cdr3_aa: CASRRQTVLEETQYF
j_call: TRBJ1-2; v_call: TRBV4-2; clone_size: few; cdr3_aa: CASSQDSDNYGYTF
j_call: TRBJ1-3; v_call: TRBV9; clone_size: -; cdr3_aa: CASSGRDRTSGNTIYF
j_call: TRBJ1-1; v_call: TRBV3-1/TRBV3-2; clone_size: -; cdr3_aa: CASSPGNTEAFF
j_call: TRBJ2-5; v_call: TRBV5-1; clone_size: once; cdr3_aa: CASSSVVGLQGQETQYF
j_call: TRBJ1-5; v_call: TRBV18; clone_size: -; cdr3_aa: CASSGTENQPQHF
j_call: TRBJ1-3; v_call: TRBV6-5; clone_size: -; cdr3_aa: CASSLTGGNTIYF
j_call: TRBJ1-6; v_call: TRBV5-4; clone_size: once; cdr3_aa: CASSFVLGGQYNSPLHF
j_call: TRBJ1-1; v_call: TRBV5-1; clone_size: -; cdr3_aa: CASSSALQGTEAFF
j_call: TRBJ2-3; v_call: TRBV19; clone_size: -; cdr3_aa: CASSVTSGPGTDTQYF
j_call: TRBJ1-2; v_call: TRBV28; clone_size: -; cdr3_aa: CASRETGTGPGYTF
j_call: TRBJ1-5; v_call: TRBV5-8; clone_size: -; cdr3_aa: CASSWGRRGGQPQHF
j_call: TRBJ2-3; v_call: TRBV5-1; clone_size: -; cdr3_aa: CASSPGALADTDTQYF
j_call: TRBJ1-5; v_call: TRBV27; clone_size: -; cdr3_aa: CASRSGGRGNQPQHF
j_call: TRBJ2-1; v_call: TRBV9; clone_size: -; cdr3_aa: CASSAQTPKPYNEQFF
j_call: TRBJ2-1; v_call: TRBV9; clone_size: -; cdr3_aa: CASSLGLAGEMFGNEQFF
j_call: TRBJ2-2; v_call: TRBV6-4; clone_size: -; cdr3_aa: CASSPNRGTGELFF
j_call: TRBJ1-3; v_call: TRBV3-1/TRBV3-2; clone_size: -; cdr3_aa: CASSHSLLGGENTIYF